This T cell receptor beta chain was sequenced during a study of Ad26.COV2.S vaccination and SARS-CoV-2 variants. Study in general: Recipients of Ad26.COV2.S got it intramuscularly, once or twice 56 days apart.

Treatment described: around 19 received Ad26.COV2.S at low or high dose, single or two shots; 5 received placebo; per-sample allocation not given. At day 63 after the first vaccine or placebo injection, samples were drawn. Clones were sequenced by immunoSEQ multiplex PCR, and TCRdb holds only the in-frame ones, with some missing. The repertoire includes hundreds of thousands of clones, 70% to 90% of them detected once, and about 10% sits in the top ten. This clone has only one observation. Its target is unknown. Trimming cost V 6 bases and J 8 bases, with 7 bases left between them. The V gene's germline CDR1 is LNHDA and CDR2 SQIVND (reference sequence). The CDR3 sequence is 10 residues long. Broader study findings: Post-vaccination breadth of spike-specific CD8+ and CD4+ T cell responses was reportedly substantial. Researchers cautioned that TCR breadth and depth analyses may have underestimated total T cell responses.

This sequence originates from a person aged 18-60 years who received the Ad26.COV2.S COVID-19 vaccine or a placebo. This rearrangement joins TRBV19 to TRBJ1-2; D not certain. Here the sequenced sample was peripheral blood, taken in a trial of Ad26.COV2.S vaccine versus placebo. The CDR3 region has the DNA TGTGCCAGTAGCGGGGTCGGCTACACCTTC. Residues: CASSGVGYTF.